This is a list of T cell receptor beta chains from one sample in a study of shared clonotypes between healthy human individuals. This table comes from immunoSEQ multiplex PCR, and its TCRdb copy is limited to in-frame clones, with some not included. The table has 2 million to 3 million clones, approximately 93% seen once; the top ten hold roughly 0.36%. The specimen was naive CD4+ T cells from PBMCs. The origin of the receptors is a man between 18 and 35 years old in good health. Some clones in this sample may be carry-over from other donors' samples. Both conserved end residues are part of each CDR3. Each record gives: J gene, D gene, clone size, V gene, CDR3 protein, CDR3 DNA. The D gene is left open where the match is weak. Only some rows state a clone size, as once, few, many or a class for expanded clones.

TRBJ2-7,TRBD2,-,TRBV9,CASSPLAGGFEQYF,TGTGCCAGCAGCCCATTAGCGGGAGGCTTCGAGCAGTACTTC
TRBJ1-1,-,-,TRBV7-2,CASSPRGNTEAFF,TGTGCCAGCAGCCCCCGAGGGAACACTGAAGCTTTCTTT
TRBJ1-4,-,-,TRBV6-5,CASSHRAGSNEKLFF,TGTGCCAGCAGTCACCGGGCAGGGTCTAATGAAAAACTGTTTTTT
TRBJ1-3,TRBD1,-,TRBV6-1,CASTFDRGPGNTIYF,TGTGCCAGCACATTCGACAGGGGGCCTGGAAACACCATATATTTT
TRBJ1-1,-,-,TRBV4-2,CASSQSRVSEAFF,TGTGCCAGCAGCCAATCCCGGGTCTCTGAAGCTTTCTTT
TRBJ2-3,TRBD2,-,TRBV11-3,CASSSGLAGASADTQYF,TGTGCCAGCAGCTCGGGACTAGCGGGAGCGAGTGCAGATACGCAGTATTTT
TRBJ2-2,TRBD1,-,TRBV7-3,CASSQLGQLDTGELFF,TGTGCCAGCAGCCAGTTGGGACAGTTAGACACCGGGGAGCTGTTTTTT
TRBJ1-1,-,-,TRBV25-1,CASSDRGNTEAFF,TGTGCCAGCAGTGACAGGGGCAACACTGAAGCTTTCTTT
TRBJ2-1,-,-,TRBV6-1,CASSGFGVSSYNEQFF,TGTGCCAGCAGTGGGTTTGGCGTCAGCTCCTACAATGAGCAGTTCTTC
TRBJ2-7,TRBD2,-,TRBV19,CASRGTSGQYEQYF,TGTGCCAGTAGAGGGACTAGCGGCCAGTACGAGCAGTACTTC
TRBJ1-4,-,-,TRBV29-1,CSVLSNLGEKLFF,TGCAGCGTTTTGTCGAACCTCGGGGAAAAACTGTTTTTT
TRBJ1-3,-,-,TRBV9,CASSVDPTRGNTIYF,TGTGCCAGCAGCGTAGATCCAACGCGCGGAAACACCATATATTTT
TRBJ2-5,-,-,TRBV5-8,CASSLGVAQETQYF,TGTGCCAGCAGCTTGGGTGTAGCCCAAGAGACCCAGTACTTC
TRBJ2-1,TRBD2,-,TRBV19,CASSSGLAGGENEQFF,TGTGCCAGTAGTTCTGGACTAGCGGGAGGCGAGAATGAGCAGTTCTTC
TRBJ1-5,TRBD1,-,TRBV2,CASKGQGGGSNQPQHF,TGTGCCAGCAAGGGACAGGGGGGTGGAAGCAATCAGCCCCAGCATTTT
TRBJ1-1,TRBD1,-,TRBV28,CASSPGGRGNTEAFF,TGTGCCAGCAGTCCAGGGGGGCGGGGGAACACTGAAGCTTTCTTT
TRBJ1-4,-,-,TRBV4-1,CASSQELWVDEKLFF,TGCGCCAGCAGCCAAGAGCTCTGGGTTGATGAAAAACTGTTTTTT
TRBJ2-7,-,-,TRBV30,CAWSATANRAVYEQYF,TGTGCCTGGAGTGCCACGGCGAACAGGGCCGTCTACGAGCAGTACTTC
TRBJ1-3,-,-,TRBV6-1,CASSENRDSGNTIYF,TGTGCCAGCAGTGAAAACAGGGACTCTGGAAACACCATATATTTT
TRBJ1-1,-,-,TRBV7-9,CASSSRKGTNTEAFF,TGTGCCAGCAGCTCCCGGAAAGGCACAAACACTGAAGCTTTCTTT
TRBJ2-3,-,once,TRBV14,CASSPRLDADTQYF,TGTGCCAGCAGCCCCCGACTAGATGCAGATACGCAGTATTTT
TRBJ1-2,-,once,TRBV5-5,CASSLAGNYGYTF,TGTGCCAGCAGCTTGGCAGGGAACTATGGCTACACCTTC
TRBJ2-3,-,-,TRBV6-1,CASSRGNTDTQYF,TGTGCCAGCAGCCGCGGGAATACAGATACGCAGTATTTT
TRBJ2-3,-,-,TRBV7-9,CASSFSITDTQYF,TGTGCCAGCAGCTTTAGTATCACAGATACGCAGTATTTT
TRBJ2-1,-,-,TRBV5-4,CASSLRQGGDEQFF,TGTGCCAGCAGCTTAAGACAGGGCGGGGATGAGCAGTTCTTC
TRBJ2-7,TRBD1,-,TRBV5-4,CASSSYRTGAPYEQYF,TGTGCCAGCAGCTCCTATCGGACAGGGGCCCCCTACGAGCAGTACTTC
TRBJ2-3,-,-,TRBV10-3,CAISESTVRKSPDTQYF,TGTGCCATCAGTGAGTCCACGGTCAGGAAGAGCCCAGATACGCAGTATTTT
TRBJ1-3,-,-,TRBV7-2,CASSLVLSRRRYSGNTIYF,TGTGCCAGCAGCTTAGTTTTGAGTCGACGGCGGTACTCTGGAAACACCATATATTTT
TRBJ2-3,TRBD1,-,TRBV5-1,CASSSPGQSTDTQYF,TGCGCCAGCAGCTCTCCGGGACAGTCCACAGATACGCAGTATTTT
TRBJ2-7,TRBD2,-,TRBV7-8,CASSLRFQAGAHEQYF,TGTGCCAGCAGCTTAAGGTTCCAAGCGGGAGCCCACGAGCAGTACTTC
TRBJ2-7,-,-,TRBV27,CASSTNVLGYEQYF,TGTGCCAGCAGTACGAACGTTTTAGGCTACGAGCAGTACTTC
TRBJ2-2,TRBD2,-,TRBV25-1,CASTLADHTGELFF,TGTGCCAGCACGCTAGCGGACCACACCGGGGAGCTGTTTTTT
TRBJ2-3,TRBD1,-,TRBV2,CASSEQGAHTQYF,TGTGCCAGCAGTGAACAGGGGGCGCATACGCAGTATTTT
TRBJ1-1,TRBD1,-,TRBV5-8,CASSVGQGAPEAFF,TGTGCCAGCAGTGTAGGACAGGGGGCCCCTGAAGCTTTCTTT
TRBJ1-1,-,-,TRBV6-1,CASSESRGTRTPFF,TGTGCCAGCAGTGAATCAAGAGGGACCCGAACACCTTTCTTT
TRBJ2-1,TRBD1,few,TRBV5-1,CASSLTGGSYNEQFF,TGCGCCAGCAGCTTGACAGGGGGCTCCTACAATGAGCAGTTCTTC
TRBJ1-2,-,few,TRBV11-3,CAISSGYTF,TGTGCCATTTCCTCCGGCTACACCTTC
TRBJ1-1,-,-,TRBV19,CASTRGFDTEAFF,TGTGCCAGCACTCGGGGGTTTGACACTGAAGCTTTCTTT
TRBJ2-3,-,-,TRBV7-8,CASSADTQYF,TGTGCCAGCAGCGCAGATACGCAGTATTTT
TRBJ2-7,-,-,TRBV7-3,CASSERLGQQYF,TGTGCCAGCAGCGAAAGGTTGGGACAGCAGTACTTC
TRBJ1-3,-,once,TRBV25-1,CASSPRERSWNTIYF,TGTGCCAGCAGCCCCAGGGAACGGTCTTGGAACACCATATATTTT
TRBJ2-1,-,-,TRBV5-1,CASSLGQVNSNEQFF,TGCGCCAGCAGCTTAGGGCAGGTTAATAGCAATGAGCAGTTCTTC
TRBJ2-7,-,-,TRBV11-3,CASSPRSTAPDEQYF,TGTGCCAGCAGCCCTCGTTCTACCGCCCCGGACGAGCAGTACTTC
TRBJ1-1,-,-,TRBV5-4,CASKTRGGDGTEAFF,TGTGCCAGCAAGACTCGGGGAGGGGACGGCACTGAAGCTTTCTTT
TRBJ1-4,-,-,TRBV4-1,CASRAPLTNEKLFF,TGCGCCAGCAGGGCACCTCTCACTAATGAAAAACTGTTTTTT
TRBJ1-2,-,-,TRBV27,CASPPLPWAGPGYGYTF,TGTGCCAGCCCCCCACTTCCCTGGGCAGGGCCAGGCTATGGCTACACCTTC
TRBJ2-5,TRBD2,once,TRBV2,CASIRSGTSGSQETQYF,TGTGCCAGCATACGATCCGGGACTAGCGGCTCCCAAGAGACCCAGTACTTC
TRBJ1-1,-,-,TRBV5-1,CASSAAGDANTEAFF,TGCGCCAGCAGCGCGGCAGGGGACGCGAACACTGAAGCTTTCTTT
TRBJ2-7,-,-,TRBV5-5,CASSLWDRGTLVREQYF,TGTGCCAGCAGCTTGTGGGACCGAGGCACCCTGGTTCGTGAGCAGTACTTC
TRBJ1-1,TRBD1,few,TRBV30,CAWSATLTGGYTEAFF,TGTGCCTGGAGTGCAACATTGACAGGGGGTTACACTGAAGCTTTCTTT
TRBJ1-1,-,-,TRBV28,CASSSRTEAFF,TGTGCCAGCAGCTCAAGGACTGAAGCTTTCTTT